The 22 T cell receptor beta chains given below trace back to one sample, sequenced in a study of beta chain features in type 1 diabetes. Expressed TCRB transcripts got sequenced, as all isolated RNA was reverse transcribed. Here immunoSEQ multiplex PCR was the method, and the copy in TCRdb shows in-frame clones only, minus some. Of hundreds of thousands of clones in the sample, 12% to 15% were seen once. The sample taken for sequencing was central memory CD4+ T cells from blood. The receptors stem from a man aged 30-40 years in good health.

The chain is built from TRBV4-3 and TRBJ2-2, with D unresolved. V lost 5 bases, J lost 0 bases, and 1 base lay in between. The CDR3 has 12 amino acids. In germline, CDR1 is LGHNA, CDR2 YSLEER. In DNA form, the CDR3 reads TGCGCCAGCAGCACGAACACCGGGGAGCTGTTTTTT. This codes for CASSTNTGELFF.

This clone turned up a few times. The chain combines TRBV7-2 with TRBJ2-7; D is ambiguous. The CDR3 is 13 residues long. Trimming stripped 3 bases from V and 0 bases from J, with 6 bases between. CDR1 is SGHTA and CDR2 is FQGNSA in the germline V gene. The CDR3 here is CASSFVGSYEQYV. Written as DNA, the CDR3 is TGTGCCAGCAGCTTTGTTGGCTCCTACGAGCAGTACGTC.

This clone was counted only a few times. This chain joins TRBV6-5 and TRBJ2-2, with TRBD2 matching over 12 bases. This CDR3 contains 15 residues. Germline-derived CDR1 and CDR2 are MNHEY and SVGAGI. The ends lost 6 bases at V and 4 bases at J; junction bases unmatched: 3. CDR3 bases: TGTGCCAGCAGCCAGACTAGCGGGGGCACCGGGGAGCTGTTTTTT. Translation gives CASSQTSGGTGELFF.

The chain couples TRBV7-2 to TRBJ2-3, with no clear D. Trimming shortened V by 6 bases and J by 2 bases, and 9 bases separated the two germline ends. The CDR3 spans 13 residues. Germline values: CDR1 SGHTA, CDR2 FQGNSA. CDR3 nucleotide sequence: TGTGCCAGCAGTTCCCTGATCACAGATACGCAGTATTTT. This codes for CASSSLITDTQYF.

The V call is TRBV10-2, the J call TRBJ2-1; 7 bases match TRBD2. V lost 2 bases, J lost 9 bases, and 4 bases stayed unmatched. CDR1 WSHSY and CDR2 SAAADI come from the germline V gene. This CDR3 has 13 amino acids. The CDR3 here is CASSEQASGEQFF. In nucleotides, the CDR3 is TGCGCCAGCAGTGAGCAGGCTAGCGGTGAGCAGTTCTTC.

This clone was observed at least ten times. The chain recombines TRBV21-1 with TRBJ1-2; the D call in the table, TRBD1, was not verified against the DNA. TRBV21-1 is described as a pseudogene. The CDR3 spans 12 residues. CDR3 DNA: TGTGCCAGCAGCACACAGGGTGCCGGCTACACCTTC. As protein: CASSTQGAGYTF.

This clone showed up just a few times. The rearrangement links TRBV5-1 to TRBJ2-7; weak D call: TRBD1 (5 bases). In germline, CDR1 is SGHRS, CDR2 YFSETQ. The CDR3 is 14 residues long. V was cut by 0 bases and J by 3 bases, with 10 bases left in between. This CDR3 is CASSLAGIGYEQYV. The DNA for the CDR3 is TGCGCCAGCAGCTTGGCAGGGATCGGCTACGAGCAGTACGTC.

This clone was counted only a few times. The chain joins TRBV9 to TRBJ2-2; D may be TRBD1 (6 bases). Trimming stripped 4 bases from V and 0 bases from J, with 13 bases between. CDR1 SGDLS and CDR2 YYNGEE come from the germline V gene. This CDR3 is 16 amino acids long. CDR3 sequence reads: CASSQQGITNTGELFF. CDR3 bases: TGTGCCAGCAGCCAACAGGGAATCACGAACACCGGGGAGCTGTTTTTT.

In this sample, this clone turned up many times. The chain links TRBV9 to TRBJ1-3; D gene unclear. The CDR3 extends over 15 amino acids. CDR1 and CDR2 from the germline V gene are SGDLS and YYNGEE. V dropped 4 bases and J dropped 9 bases, with 20 bases sitting between them. The CDR3 region is CASSPRSASGGTIYF. CDR3 DNA: TGTGCCAGCAGCCCCCGTTCGGCGTCTGGAGGCACCATATATTTT. Drawing the rest from reference TRBV9 and TRBJ1-3, the complete variable domain is DSGVTQTPKHLITATGQRVTLRCSPRSGDLSVYWYQQSLDQGLQFLIQYYNGEERAKGNILERFSAQQFPDLHSELNLSSLELGDSALYFCASSPRSASGGTIYFGEGSWLTVV.

This clone was seen a few times. The chain employs TRBV11-2 and TRBJ2-1; 15 nucleotides agree with TRBD2. J lost 5 bases, V lost 5 bases, and 4 bases had no gene match. CDR3 size: 16 residues. Germline V gene data show CDR1 as SGHAT and CDR2 as FQNNGV. Here the CDR3 DNA reads TGTGCCAGCAGCGTGGGACTAGCGGGGGGTAACAATGAGCAGTTCTTC. It yields the protein CASSVGLAGGNNEQFF.

This clone was detected a few times. DNA of the CDR3: TGTGCCAGCAGCCCCGCAGGGGGGCCTATATACGAGCAGTACTTC. This encodes CASSPAGGPIYEQYF. The chain uses TRBV7-2 and TRBJ2-7, with D maybe TRBD1 (7 bases). CDR1 SGHTA and CDR2 FQGNSA come from the germline V gene. The V and J ends lost 5 bases and 4 bases respectively, with 18 bases between them. The CDR3 is 15 residues long.

There are a few counts of this clone. The chain carries TRBV4-3 and TRBJ2-1; the match to TRBD1 covers 7 bases. This CDR3 is built from 13 residues. Looked up from germline, CDR1 is LGHNA and CDR2 is YSLEER. V shed 3 bases and J 6 bases; nucleotides not matched to a gene: 2. The CDR3 here is CASSHAGGNEQFF. Here the CDR3 DNA reads TGCGCCAGCAGCCATGCAGGGGGCAATGAGCAGTTCTTC.

This clone was counted a few times. This sample includes further DNA sequences coding for the same CDR3. The chain is built from TRBV18 and TRBJ1-1; 7 bases align to TRBD1. CDR1 KGHSH and CDR2 LQKENI come from the germline V gene. The ends lost 6 bases at V and 0 bases at J; junction bases unmatched: 4. This CDR3 is built from 14 residues. CDR3 in DNA: TGTGCCAGCTCCCCGGGACAGTTGAACACTGAAGCTTTCTTT. The encoded protein is CASSPGQLNTEAFF.

This clone came up a few times. The gene calls are TRBV4-2 and TRBJ1-3; no reliable D call. The CDR3 is made up of 13 amino acids. Between the trimmed V and J ends, which lost 0 bases and 11 bases, there was a span of 11 bases. The germline gives CDR1 LGHNA, CDR2 YNFKEQ. The CDR3 sequence: CASSQERYFPIYF. The CDR3 nucleotides are TGTGCCAGCAGCCAAGAGAGGTATTTCCCCATATATTTT.

In its sample, this clone was seen a few times. The J gene is TRBJ1-4, the V gene TRBV30, with D maybe TRBD1 (5 bases). In germline, CDR1 is GTSNPN, CDR2 SVGIG (reference sequence). Trimming stripped 0 bases from V and 8 bases from J, with 7 bases between. CDR3 length: 12 residues. CDR3: CAWSVGVEKLFF. The CDR3 DNA reads TGTGCCTGGAGTGTAGGGGTCGAAAAACTGTTTTTT.

Here the CDR3 reads CASSIGRGDQETQYF. In DNA form, the CDR3 reads TGTGCCAGTAGTATCGGGCGGGGGGACCAAGAGACCCAGTACTTC. The chain recombines TRBV19 with TRBJ2-5, with 8 bases aligning to TRBD2. The CDR3 is 15 amino acids. V lost 3 bases and J lost 0; bases outside the gene matches: 3. In germline, CDR1 is LNHDA, CDR2 SQIVND (reference sequence).

This clone has more than one count but fewer than ten. The gene calls are TRBV19 and TRBJ2-4, with TRBD1 matching over 7 bases. CDR1 is LNHDA and CDR2 is SQIVND in the germline V gene (reference sequence). J was trimmed by 12 bases and V by 4 bases; bases with no gene match: 9. This CDR3 contains 13 residues. In nucleotides, the CDR3 is TGTGCCAGTAGTACCGGGACAGCCGTTTCTCAGTACTTC. Its translation is CASSTGTAVSQYF.

The sample holds a few counts of this clone. J is TRBJ2-1 and V is TRBV15; 9 nucleotides align to TRBD1. V lost 0 bases and J lost 5; bases outside the gene matches: 8. Germline V gene sequence: CDR1 LNHNV, CDR2 YYDKDF (reference sequence). This CDR3 region has 17 residues. CDR3 amino acids: CATSRDLGQGEDNEQFF. CDR3 DNA: TGTGCCACCAGCAGAGATCTGGGACAGGGTGAGGACAATGAGCAGTTCTTC. Drawing the rest from reference TRBV15 and TRBJ2-1, the complete variable domain is DAMVIQNPRYQVTQFGKPVTLSCSQTLNHNVMYWYQQKSSQAPKLLFHYYDKDFNNEADTPDNFQSRRPNTSFCFLDIRSPGLGDTAMYLCATSRDLGQGEDNEQFFGPGTRLTVL.

J is TRBJ2-5 and V is TRBV9; D unresolved. Germline assignment: CDR1 SGDLS and CDR2 YYNGEE. The germline V and J ends were trimmed by 3 bases and 5 bases, with 14 bases remaining between them. The CDR3 is 14 amino acids. CDR3 bases: TGTGCCAGCAGCGCCCGCCGGGTTGGGGAGACCCAGTACTTC. This sequence encodes CASSARRVGETQYF.

J is TRBJ2-1 and V is TRBV2; no clear D gene. The length of the CDR3 is 12 residues. Germline loops: CDR1 SNHLY, CDR2 FYNNEI. Trimming shortened V by 3 bases and J by 15 bases, and 15 bases separated the two germline ends. CDR3 in amino acids: CASSDGVFPPFF. DNA of the CDR3: TGTGCCAGCAGTGATGGGGTCTTCCCCCCGTTCTTC.

This clone showed up many times. This specimen includes other DNA sequences encoding the same CDR3. This sequence joins TRBV4-3 and TRBJ2-3; D remains ambiguous. CDR1 is LGHNA and CDR2 is YSLEER in the germline V gene. Trimming left V 1 base short and J 1 base short, with 3 bases between. The CDR3 totals 13 residues. In nucleotides, the CDR3 is TGCGCCAGCAGCCAAGCCGGCACAGATACGCAGTATTTT. It yields the protein CASSQAGTDTQYF.

A few counts support this clone. This chain joins TRBV6-1 and TRBJ2-3; tentatively, D is TRBD2 (5 bases). Germline V gives CDR1 MNHNS, CDR2 SASEGT. The germline V and J ends were trimmed by 2 bases and 7 bases, with 13 bases remaining between them. The CDR3 runs 14 residues. The CDR3 sequence: CASSESGLVNTQYF. The DNA of the CDR3 is TGTGCCAGCAGTGAATCGGGGTTAGTGAATACGCAGTATTTT.